What follows are 2 T cell receptor beta chains derived from one specimen sequenced in a study of blood T cell repertoires in COVID-19. TCRdb's copy holds only in-frame clones and misses some; the assay was immunoSEQ multiplex PCR. The sample shows 90,000 or so clones, about 89% of them seen only once. The sample consisted of peripheral blood. Receptors originate from a man aged 60 to 75 with COVID-19, enrolled during active disease.

The rearrangement joins TRBV6-5 to TRBJ2-1, with D maybe TRBD2 (5 bases). Germline V lookup: CDR1 MNHEY, CDR2 SVGAGI. The CDR3 loop spans 14 amino acids. V was shortened by 6 bases and J by 0 bases, with 9 bases between the two germline ends. CDR3 bases: TGTGCCAGCAGCGGGGATAGCTCCTACAATGAGCAGTTCTTC. Translated, it gives CASSGDSSYNEQFF.

This chain's CDR3 is CASSPIRDTYGYTF. In nucleotides, the CDR3 is TGTGCCAGCTCACCAATCCGGGACACCTATGGCTACACCTTC. The chain uses TRBV18 and TRBJ1-2; perhaps TRBD1 as D (6 bases). The CDR3 has 14 residues. V dropped 2 bases and J dropped 4 bases, with 11 bases sitting between them. Germline V gene lookup returns CDR1 KGHSH and CDR2 LQKENI. The full variable domain, rest sourced from reference TRBV18 and TRBJ1-2, is NAGVMQNPRHLVRRRGQEARLRCSPMKGHSHVYWYRQLPEEGLKFMVYLQKENIIDESGMPKERFSAEFPKEGPSILRIQQVVRGDSAAYFCASSPIRDTYGYTFGSGTRLTVV.